This record covers a single T cell receptor (beta chain). The data were taken from a study of blood T cell repertoires in COVID-19. V was pared by 5 bases and J by 6 bases, with 14 bases between. Germline CDR1 is MNHNS and CDR2 is SASEGT. The CDR3 runs 14 residues. Method: immunoSEQ multiplex PCR; TCRdb's copy keeps in-frame clones and lacks some. The data hold 40,000 to 55,000 clones, with roughly 86% observed a single time. The sample comprised peripheral blood. The source of this sequence is a man aged 50 or older with active COVID-19. The gene calls are TRBV6-1 and TRBJ2-1; tentatively, D is TRBD2 (6 bases). CDR3 DNA: TGTGCCAGCAGTTTCAAGACTAGTACCAATGAGCAGTTCTTC. This sequence encodes CASSFKTSTNEQFF.